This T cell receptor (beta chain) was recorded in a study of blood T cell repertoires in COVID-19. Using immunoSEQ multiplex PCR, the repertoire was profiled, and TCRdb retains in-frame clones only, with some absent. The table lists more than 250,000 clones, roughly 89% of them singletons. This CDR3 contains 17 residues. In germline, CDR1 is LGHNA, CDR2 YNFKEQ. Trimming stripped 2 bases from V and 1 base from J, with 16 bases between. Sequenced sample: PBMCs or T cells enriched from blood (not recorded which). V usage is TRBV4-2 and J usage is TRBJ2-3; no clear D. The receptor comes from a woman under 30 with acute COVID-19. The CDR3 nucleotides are TGTGCCAGCAGCCAAATTTGGAGCGCCTCTGGCACAGATACGCAGTATTTT. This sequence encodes CASSQIWSASGTDTQYF.